The 30 T cell receptor beta chains reported below all come from one sample, sequenced in a study of STAT3 mutations in large granular lymphocyte leukemia. Study-wide findings and caveats: Every T-cell large granular lymphocyte leukemia patient had at least one immunodominant TCR beta clonotype.

Their specific antigens are unknown. Method: immunoSEQ multiplex PCR; TCRdb's copy keeps in-frame clones and lacks some. The sample records more than 15,000 clones, over 80% being singletons. Sequenced material: peripheral blood mononuclear cells. The receptor source for this set is a man aged 60-69 years with T-cell large granular lymphocyte leukemia. Some clones in this sample may be carry-over from other donors' samples.

The chain links TRBV7-9 to TRBJ1-1; D remains unclear. Trimming pared 1 base from V and 1 base from J, leaving 10 bases between. This CDR3 has 15 residues. Germline V gene sequence: CDR1 SEHNR, CDR2 FQNEAQ (reference sequence). The CDR3 DNA reads TGTGCCAGCAGCTTAGGCGCAGCTCAGAACACTGAAGCTTTCTTT. Translated, it gives CASSLGAAQNTEAFF. Drawing the rest from reference TRBV7-9 and TRBJ1-1, the complete variable domain is DTGVSQNPRHKITKRGQNVTFRCDPISEHNRLYWYRQTLGQGPEFLTYFQNEAQLEKSRLLSDRFSAERPKGSFSTLEIQRTEQGDSAMYLCASSLGAAQNTEAFFGQGTRLTVV.

This clone was recorded a few times. V is TRBV5-4 and J is TRBJ2-3, with 13 bases lining up with TRBD2. Per germline, CDR1 SGHNT and CDR2 YYREEE (reference sequence). V gave up 3 bases and J gave up 4 bases; unmatched junction bases: 5. The CDR3 totals 16 residues. The CDR3, as DNA: TGTGCCAGCAGCTCCCGACTAGCGGGAGGCCCAGATACGCAGTATTTT. This encodes CASSSRLAGGPDTQYF. The full variable domain, its missing parts supplied by reference TRBV5-4 and TRBJ2-3, is ETGVTQSPTHLIKTRGQQVTLRCSSQSGHNTVSWYQQALGQGPQFIFQYYREEENGRGNFPPRFSGLQFPNYSSELNVNALELDDSALYLCASSSRLAGGPDTQYFGPGTRLTVL.

The J gene is TRBJ2-3, the V gene TRBV30; no clear D. CDR1 is GTSNPN and CDR2 is SVGIG in the germline V gene (reference sequence). The ends were cut back, 2 bases at V and 10 bases at J, with 16 bases in the middle. This CDR3 is built from 13 residues. The CDR3 sequence is CAWSLVVGPSQYF. The DNA for the CDR3 is TGTGCCTGGAGTTTGGTTGTTGGGCCTTCGCAGTATTTT.

The chain is built from TRBV6-1 and TRBJ1-2; 7 bases line up with TRBD1. J was trimmed by 1 base and V by 1 base; bases with no gene match: 3. The CDR3 is made up of 15 amino acids. Germline V gene sequence: CDR1 MNHNS, CDR2 SASEGT. Here the CDR3 reads CASSEGTGRNYGYTF. CDR3 bases: TGTGCCAGCAGTGAAGGGACAGGCCGTAACTATGGCTACACCTTC.

The J gene is TRBJ2-2, the V gene TRBV5-1; D is tentatively TRBD1 or TRBD2 (8 bases each). V lost 4 bases and J lost 1, with 14 bases in between. The CDR3 loop spans 16 amino acids. Germline CDR1 SGHRS, CDR2 YFSETQ. CDR3 sequence: CASSREGTGNTGELFF. The CDR3 DNA follows: TGCGCCAGCAGCCGGGAGGGGACAGGGAACACCGGGGAGCTGTTTTTT.

This CDR3 reads CASSSMGTSGFNEQFF. CDR3 DNA sequence: TGCGCCAGCAGCTCAATGGGGACTAGCGGATTCAATGAGCAGTTCTTC. The genes are TRBV5-1 and TRBJ2-1; 11 bases fit TRBD2. The germline V gene has CDR1 SGHRS and CDR2 YFSETQ. This CDR3 region has 16 residues. Losses at the gene ends were 3 bases for V and 6 bases for J; bases not matched to a gene: 8. The variable domain in full, with the rest retrieved from reference TRBV5-1 and TRBJ2-1, is KAGVTQTPRYLIKTRGQQVTLSCSPISGHRSVSWYQQTPGQGLQFLFEYFSETQRNKGNFPGRFSGRQFSNSRSEMNVSTLELGDSALYLCASSSMGTSGFNEQFFGPGTRLTVL.

The chain couples TRBV10-3 to TRBJ2-1; 11 positions agree with TRBD2. CDR3 length equals 15 residues. J gave up 4 bases and V 8 bases, and 7 bases lay outside the gene matches. Germline CDR1 reads ENHRY; CDR2 reads SYGVKD. The CDR3 bases are TGTGCCATCCGCCCCGGGACTAGCGGATACAATGAGCAGTTCTTC. Amino acid sequence: CAIRPGTSGYNEQFF.

The V and J genes are TRBV7-2 and TRBJ2-7; the match to TRBD2 covers 13 bases. Trimming removed 5 bases from V and 3 bases from J; junction bases left unmatched: 4. The CDR3 spans 15 residues. The germline V gene encodes CDR1 SGHTA and CDR2 FQGNSA. The CDR3 loop is CASSLGLAGIYEQYF. CDR3 DNA: TGTGCCAGCAGCCTGGGACTAGCGGGAATCTACGAGCAGTACTTC. The full variable domain, rest sourced from reference TRBV7-2 and TRBJ2-7, is GAGVSQSPSNKVTEKGKDVELRCDPISGHTALYWYRQSLGQGLEFLIYFQGNSAPDKSGLPSDRFSAERTGGSVSTLTIQRTQQEDSAVYLCASSLGLAGIYEQYFGPGTRLTVT.

The CDR3 sequence is CASSLGRVGQPQHF. The CDR3 nucleotides are TGTGCCAGCAGCTTGGGGAGAGTAGGCCAGCCCCAGCATTTT. This chain uses TRBV5-6 with TRBJ1-5; no firm D call. The V gene lost 0 bases and the J gene lost 7 bases, with 11 bases spanning the gap. CDR1 is SGHDT and CDR2 is YYEEEE in the germline V gene. The CDR3 covers 14 residues. The full variable domain, completed using reference TRBV5-6 and TRBJ1-5, is DAGVTQSPTHLIKTRGQQVTLRCSPKSGHDTVSWYQQALGQGPQFIFQYYEEEERQRGNFPDRFSGHQFPNYSSELNVNALLLGDSALYLCASSLGRVGQPQHFGDGTRLSIL.

The chain links TRBV7-2 to TRBJ2-3, with unresolved D. The CDR3 length is 16 residues. Germline V CDR1 and CDR2: SGHTA, FQGNSA. V was shortened by 4 bases and J by 0 bases, with 14 bases between the two germline ends. The CDR3 sequence: CASSSRPRQSTDTQYF. The CDR3 DNA reads as TGTGCCAGCAGCTCCCGACCTAGGCAGAGCACAGATACGCAGTATTTT.

V is TRBV13 and J is TRBJ2-2; the D is unclear. The CDR3 extends over 12 amino acids. V was cut by 3 bases and J by 4 bases, with 3 bases left in between. Germline V gene data show CDR1 as PRHDT and CDR2 as FYEKMQ (reference sequence). CDR3 loop: CASSFFTGELFF. CDR3 nucleotides: TGTGCCAGCAGCTTTTTCACCGGGGAGCTGTTTTTT.

J is TRBJ1-6 and V is TRBV12-5, with 9 positions matching TRBD1. The length of the CDR3 is 16 residues. Germline-derived CDR1 and CDR2 are LGHNT and FRNRAP. J lost 10 bases, V lost 0 bases, and 7 bases had no gene match. In DNA, the CDR3 is TGTGCTAGTGGTTTGGTCGACAGGGGGTTCCCATCACCCCTCCACTTT. It translates to CASGLVDRGFPSPLHF.

The chain recombines TRBV28 with TRBJ2-1; D gene ambiguous. This CDR3 is built from 13 residues. V lost 2 bases and J lost 3, with 5 bases in between. Looked up from germline, CDR1 is MDHEN and CDR2 is SYDVKM. The CDR3 coding sequence is TGTGCCAGCAGTTTAAGGGACTACAATGAGCAGTTCTTC. Its translation is CASSLRDYNEQFF.

V is TRBV30 and J is TRBJ2-3; 8 bases agree with TRBD1. The trim removed 2 bases at V and 3 bases at J, leaving 4 bases unmatched. The germline CDR1 and CDR2 sequences are GTSNPN and SVGIG (reference sequence). This CDR3 is 14 amino acids long. Here the CDR3 reads CAWSRHRGTDTQYF. For the CDR3, the DNA is TGTGCCTGGAGTAGGCACAGGGGGACAGATACGCAGTATTTT.

This chain connects TRBV5-1 to TRBJ2-5; 9 nucleotides agree with TRBD1. CDR3 length: 15 residues. J was trimmed by 13 bases and V by 4 bases; bases with no gene match: 17. In germline, CDR1 is SGHRS, CDR2 YFSETQ. The CDR3 nucleotides read TGCGCCAGCAGCACAGAAGGGACAGGGTCCGGGATGGGGTACTTC. It yields the protein CASSTEGTGSGMGYF.

The chain has TRBV29-1 and TRBJ2-3, with D possibly matching TRBD1 (6 bases). The CDR3 has 13 residues. Trimming removed 7 bases from V and 2 bases from J, with 13 bases in between. The germline V gene encodes CDR1 SQVTM and CDR2 ANQGSEA. CDR3 residues: CSAGQSATDTQYF. As DNA, the CDR3 is TGCAGCGCTGGACAGAGCGCCACAGATACGCAGTATTTT.

Of note for this clone: The junction does not match germline at one end; this may be a read error. The chain combines TRBV7-7 with TRBJ1-4; no firm D call. The CDR3 is made up of 13 amino acids. Germline V gene sequence: CDR1 SSHAT, CDR2 FNYEAQ (reference sequence). This CDR3 reads CASSLSRGEKLFF. In nucleotides, the CDR3 is TGTGCTAGCAGCTTAAGCCGAGGGGAAAAACTGTTTTTT. The full variable domain, rest sourced from reference TRBV7-7 and TRBJ1-4, is GAGVSQSPRYKVTKRGQDVTLRCDPISSHATLYWYQQALGQGPEFLTYFNYEAQPDKSGLPSDRFSAERPEGSISTLTIQRTEQRDSAMYRCASSLSRGEKLFFGSGTQLSVL.

The chain recombines TRBV30 with TRBJ2-3, with D perhaps given as TRBD1 or TRBD2 (5 bases each). The V gene lost 0 bases and the J gene lost 4 bases, with 20 bases spanning the gap. Germline V lookup: CDR1 GTSNPN, CDR2 SVGIG (reference sequence). This CDR3 is built from 17 residues. The CDR3 nucleotides are TGTGCCTGGAGTGTGCCCGGGACCCCGAATCGGGCAGATACGCAGTATTTT. As protein: CAWSVPGTPNRADTQYF.

The chain uses TRBV5-4 and TRBJ2-2; 7 positions agree with TRBD2. The CDR3 sequence is 16 residues long. From germline, CDR1 is SGHNT and CDR2 YYREEE (reference sequence). V was pared by 4 bases and J by 0 bases, with 6 bases of the junction left unmatched. CDR3 in DNA: TGTGCCAGCAGCACTAGCGAGAGGTCGAACACCGGGGAGCTGTTTTTT. Translated: CASSTSERSNTGELFF. Complete variable domain (other parts from reference TRBV5-4 and TRBJ2-2): ETGVTQSPTHLIKTRGQQVTLRCSSQSGHNTVSWYQQALGQGPQFIFQYYREEENGRGNFPPRFSGLQFPNYSSELNVNALELDDSALYLCASSTSERSNTGELFFGEGSRLTVL.

The rearrangement links TRBV29-1 to TRBJ1-5; TRBD1 is a possible D gene (6 bases). V was trimmed by 4 bases and J by 7 bases, leaving 14 bases between them. The germline CDR1 and CDR2 sequences are SQVTM and ANQGSEA. This CDR3 is built from 13 residues. As DNA, the CDR3 is TGCAGCGTTGGTGGGGGCCCCGGGCAGCCCCAGCATTTT. It codes for CSVGGGPGQPQHF.

This sequence joins TRBV7-9 and TRBJ1-5; D call uncertain. V shed 0 bases and J shed 1 base, with 4 bases lying between them. The CDR3 length is 14 residues. Germline CDR1 and CDR2: SEHNR and FQNEAQ (reference sequence). Written as DNA, the CDR3 is TGTGCCAGCAGCTTAGCGACCAGCAATCAGCCCCAGCATTTT. It specifies CASSLATSNQPQHF. Together with reference TRBV7-9 and TRBJ1-5, the CDR3 gives the full variable domain: DTGVSQNPRHKITKRGQNVTFRCDPISEHNRLYWYRQTLGQGPEFLTYFQNEAQLEKSRLLSDRFSAERPKGSFSTLEIQRTEQGDSAMYLCASSLATSNQPQHFGDGTRLSIL.

This chain uses TRBV4-2 with TRBJ2-5, with TRBD2 identical over 9 bases. This CDR3 spans 15 amino acids. V lost 1 base and J lost 3; bases outside the gene matches: 3. In germline, CDR1 is LGHNA, CDR2 YNFKEQ. The CDR3 loop reads CASSQVASGKETQYF. The CDR3 DNA follows: TGTGCCAGCAGCCAAGTTGCTAGCGGGAAAGAGACCCAGTACTTC.

The chain links TRBV19 to TRBJ2-5; 12 nucleotides match TRBD2. The junction had 2 bases not matched to a gene; V was cut back by 5 bases and J by 1 base. The germline CDR1 and CDR2 sequences are LNHDA and SQIVND (reference sequence). CDR3 size: 15 residues. CDR3 coding DNA: TGTGCCAGTAGTCTGGGACTAGCGGGCCAAGAGACCCAGTACTTC. Its translation is CASSLGLAGQETQYF.

On this clone: One junction end disagrees with the germline gene, perhaps due to a read error. The V and J genes are TRBV7-7 and TRBJ1-2; TRBD1 matches 9 bases. This CDR3 has 16 residues. From germline, CDR1 is SSHAT and CDR2 FNYEAQ (reference sequence). CDR3 DNA: TGTGCTAGCAGCTTATCCGGGACAGGGCCTGAGAGTGGCTACACCTTC. Protein product: CASSLSGTGPESGYTF.

V and J are TRBV7-9 and TRBJ2-3, with 7 bases matching TRBD1. Trimming removed 5 bases from V and 2 bases from J; junction bases left unmatched: 7. The CDR3 is 15 amino acids. Germline CDR1 reads SEHNR; CDR2 reads FQNEAQ (reference sequence). DNA of the CDR3: TGTGCCAGCAGCACAGACAGGGCCCACACAGATACGCAGTATTTT. Translation gives CASSTDRAHTDTQYF. Based on the CDR3 plus reference TRBV7-9 and TRBJ2-3, the full variable domain is DTGVSQNPRHKITKRGQNVTFRCDPISEHNRLYWYRQTLGQGPEFLTYFQNEAQLEKSRLLSDRFSAERPKGSFSTLEIQRTEQGDSAMYLCASSTDRAHTDTQYFGPGTRLTVL.

V usage is TRBV28 and J usage is TRBJ2-7; tentative D call: TRBD2 (6 bases). Germline values: CDR1 MDHEN, CDR2 SYDVKM. Between the trimmed V and J ends, which lost 3 bases and 6 bases, there was a span of 9 bases. The CDR3 spans 12 residues. The CDR3: CASSFAGLEQYF. The CDR3 bases are TGTGCCAGCAGTTTTGCGGGGCTCGAGCAGTACTTC.

This chain connects TRBV5-8 to TRBJ2-1; no reliable D call. V gave up 0 bases and J gave up 8 bases, with 15 bases separating them. This CDR3 is built from 15 residues. CDR1 and CDR2 (germline): SGHTS, YDEGEE. The CDR3: CASSLEWVRMDEQFF. In DNA, the CDR3 is TGTGCCAGCAGCTTGGAGTGGGTAAGGATGGATGAGCAGTTCTTC.

V is TRBV19 and J is TRBJ2-7; 7 bases agree with TRBD1. Trimming at V came to 5 bases and at J to 0 bases, leaving 7 bases not matched to a gene. Germline V gene sequence: CDR1 LNHDA, CDR2 SQIVND (reference sequence). This CDR3 has 15 amino acids. CDR3 amino acids: CASSSGTANSYEQYF. For the CDR3, the DNA is TGTGCCAGTAGTTCCGGGACAGCCAACTCCTACGAGCAGTACTTC.

V and J are TRBV30 and TRBJ2-2; no clear D gene. The CDR3 runs 14 residues. V was cut by 0 bases and J by 2 bases, with 7 bases left in between. The V gene's germline CDR1 is GTSNPN and CDR2 SVGIG (reference sequence). CDR3 DNA sequence: TGTGCCTGGAGTGTACTCGGTAACACCGGGGAGCTGTTTTTT. Its translation: CAWSVLGNTGELFF.

This chain's CDR3 is CASSSQGAPNTEAFF. CDR3 sequence (DNA): TGCGCCAGCAGCTCCCAGGGGGCACCGAACACTGAAGCTTTCTTT. The V call is TRBV5-1, the J call TRBJ1-1; 8 bases match TRBD1. The CDR3 sequence is 15 residues long. The germline CDR1 and CDR2 sequences are SGHRS and YFSETQ. Trimming took 3 bases from V and 1 from J; bases not matched to a gene: 5.